This T cell receptor beta chain was captured by sequencing in a study of OX40 agonist ivuxolimab in advanced cancers. Study overall: Participants averaged approximately 60 years of age (range about 23 to 80) and were under 90% male.

The data were produced by immunoSEQ multiplex PCR, yet TCRdb's version contains in-frame clones alone and is incomplete. The sample lists 65,000 to 75,000 clones, about 89% occurring once. Study-level results: Clonal expansion by week 6 occurred in CD4+ and CD8+ blood T cells (at 0.1 to 3.0 mg/kg).

In regard to this clone: The antigen is not known.

Excluded were patients having autoimmune disease history or systemic immunosuppression. The origin of this receptor is an adult with an advanced solid tumor such as melanoma, head and neck, liver or kidney cancer. The sample consisted of CD4+ or CD8+ T cells sorted from blood, taken in a trial of the OX40 agonist ivuxolimab.

Written as DNA, the CDR3 is TGTGCCAGCAGGCGTCCGGGACAGGGACGTTACGAGCAGTACTTC. Protein: CASRRPGQGRYEQYF. The chain combines TRBV27 with TRBJ2-7; 9 bases are shared with TRBD1. The V and J ends lost 6 bases and 4 bases, in that order; junction bases with no gene match: 10. This CDR3 is built from 15 residues. The germline V gene encodes CDR1 MNHEY and CDR2 SMNVEV (reference sequence).